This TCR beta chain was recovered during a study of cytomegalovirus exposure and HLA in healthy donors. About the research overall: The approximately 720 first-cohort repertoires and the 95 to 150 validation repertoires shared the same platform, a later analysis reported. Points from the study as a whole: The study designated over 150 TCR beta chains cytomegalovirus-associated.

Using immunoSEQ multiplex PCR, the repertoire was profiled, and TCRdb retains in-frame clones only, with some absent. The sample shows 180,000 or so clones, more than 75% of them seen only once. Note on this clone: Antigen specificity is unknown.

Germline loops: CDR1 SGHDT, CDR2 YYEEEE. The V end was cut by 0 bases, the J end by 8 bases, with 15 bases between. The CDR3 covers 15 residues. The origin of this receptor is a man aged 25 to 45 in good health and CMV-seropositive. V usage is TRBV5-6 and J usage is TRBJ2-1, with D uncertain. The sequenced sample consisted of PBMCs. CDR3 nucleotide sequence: TGTGCCAGCAGCTTGGGGACGTATGGATTCGATGAGCAGTTCTTC. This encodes CASSLGTYGFDEQFF.